The entry that follows covers one TCR beta chain sequence. This sample was taken from a study of monozygotic twins with inflammatory bowel disease. TCRdb re-analyzed the 5' RACE reads; it lists each CDR3 protein once, without DNA. Recorded for this sample: approximately 420,000 distinct CDR3 sequences. The V gene's germline CDR1 is SGHRS and CDR2 YFSETQ. This CDR3 has 17 residues. The sequenced sample was blood. This TCR came from a human donor with ulcerative colitis or Crohn's disease, or a healthy co-twin of an affected twin (not recorded which). V and J are TRBV5-1 and TRBJ2-5; the D call from TCRdb, TRBD2, cannot be confirmed without DNA. CDR3 loop: CASSLTPPGLVVETQYF.